These 12 T cell receptor beta chains came from one sample sequenced in a study of T cells of healthy individuals. TCRdb re-called the 5' RACE reads with MiXCR, one entry per CDR3 protein. The sample has fewer than 75,000 distinct CDR3 sequences; under 20% are singletons. The receptors shown here come from a human donor in good health.

This clonotype was seen ten or more times. V usage is TRBV6-5 and J usage is TRBJ1-3; weak D call: TRBD1 (5 bases). The V gene's germline CDR1 is MNHEY and CDR2 SVGAGI. This CDR3 spans 15 amino acids. The ends were cut back, 8 bases at V and 0 bases at J, with 14 bases in the middle. CDR3 loop: CASARGENSGNTIYF. Here the CDR3 DNA reads TGTGCCAGCGCTCGGGGGGAAAACTCTGGAAACACCATATATTTT.

This clonotype turned up a few times. Here the CDR3 reads CSAESPSGGAINTQYF. The CDR3 DNA reads as TGCAGTGCTGAATCCCCTAGCGGGGGGGCCATAAATACGCAGTATTTT. The chain has TRBV20-1 and TRBJ2-3; TRBD2 aligns across 12 bases. This CDR3 is built from 16 residues. Germline CDR1 is DFQATT and CDR2 is SNEGSKA (reference sequence). Germline trimming cut 5 bases from V and 7 bases from J; bases unmatched to any gene: 13.

The chain carries TRBV20-1 and TRBJ2-7; D ambiguous. Between the trimmed V and J ends, which lost 2 bases and 2 bases, there was a span of 10 bases. Germline values: CDR1 DFQATT, CDR2 SNEGSKA (reference sequence). The CDR3 consists of 13 residues. CDR3 nucleotides: TGCAGTGCTAGAAGGACGAATACCTACGAGCAGTACTTC. Protein: CSARRTNTYEQYF.

This clonotype was seen a few times. V usage is TRBV7-9 and J usage is TRBJ1-1; D remains ambiguous. V was trimmed by 1 base and J by 8 bases, leaving 8 bases between them. The CDR3 has 12 amino acids. From germline, CDR1 is SEHNR and CDR2 FQNEAQ (reference sequence). The CDR3: CASSLDQEEAFF. CDR3 in DNA: TGTGCCAGCAGCTTAGACCAGGAAGAAGCTTTCTTT. The full variable domain, in which reference TRBV7-9 and TRBJ1-1 provide the parts outside the CDR3, is DTGVSQNPRHKITKRGQNVTFRCDPISEHNRLYWYRQTLGQGPEFLTYFQNEAQLEKSRLLSDRFSAERPKGSFSTLEIQRTEQGDSAMYLCASSLDQEEAFFGQGTRLTVV.

This clonotype was detected many times. The chain recombines TRBV7-9 with TRBJ2-1, with D hard to call. Germline lookup yields CDR1 SEHNR and CDR2 FQNEAQ (reference sequence). There are 15 residues in the CDR3. Trimming pared 4 bases from V and 4 bases from J, leaving 14 bases between. DNA of the CDR3: TGTGCCAGCAGCTCCTTAAGGGTTGGGTACAATGAGCAGTTCTTC. Translation gives CASSSLRVGYNEQFF.

This chain joins TRBV7-2 and TRBJ2-2; D unclear. The CDR3 has 13 residues. Germline CDR1 reads SGHTA; CDR2 reads FQGNSA. V was trimmed by 4 bases and J by 7 bases, leaving 10 bases between them. This CDR3 reads CASSSFNGGELFF. DNA for the CDR3: TGTGCCAGCAGCTCGTTCAACGGCGGGGAGCTGTTTTTT.

CDR3 in amino acids: CASSPQTGREDTQYF. The CDR3 bases are TGTGCCAGCAGCCCCCAGACAGGGCGGGAAGATACGCAGTATTTT. This chain connects TRBV4-2 to TRBJ2-3; weak D call: TRBD1 (7 bases). This CDR3 contains 15 residues. V was pared by 4 bases and J by 5 bases, with 16 bases between. CDR1 and CDR2 (germline): LGHNA, YNFKEQ.

This rearrangement joins TRBV20-1 to TRBJ2-1; D is undetermined. With 6 bases removed from V and 8 bases from J, the gap between germline ends came to 8 bases. This CDR3 is built from 10 residues. Germline values: CDR1 DFQATT, CDR2 SNEGSKA (reference sequence). The DNA for the CDR3 is TGCAGTGCAGGGTGGGATGAGCAGTTCTTC. Translation: CSAGWDEQFF.

This chain connects TRBV29-1 to TRBJ2-1, with 11 bases fitting TRBD2. CDR3 length equals 16 residues. CDR1 is SQVTM and CDR2 is ANQGSEA in the germline V gene. Losses at the gene ends were 2 bases for V and 7 bases for J; bases not matched to a gene: 10. The CDR3 coding sequence is TGCAGCGTTGAAATTTCTAGCGGGGGGATGGTAAATGAGCAGTTCTTC. It is translated as CSVEISSGGMVNEQFF.

Here the CDR3 reads CASSLQVTYEQYF. The CDR3 DNA sequence: TGTGCCAGCAGCTTACAGGTAACCTACGAGCAGTACTTC. The genes are TRBV7-9 and TRBJ2-7, with unresolved D. Between the trimmed V and J ends, which lost 2 bases and 2 bases, there was a span of 7 bases. There are 13 residues in the CDR3. The germline V gene encodes CDR1 SEHNR and CDR2 FQNEAQ (reference sequence).

The genes are TRBV5-1 and TRBJ2-7; the D is unclear. V was shortened by 4 bases and J by 3 bases, with 11 bases between the two germline ends. The CDR3 loop spans 13 amino acids. Germline CDR1 reads SGHRS; CDR2 reads YFSETQ. The CDR3 sequence is CASSGSARYEQYF. For the CDR3, the DNA is TGCGCCAGCAGCGGATCTGCCCGCTACGAGCAGTACTTC.

There are many counts of this clonotype. In DNA form, the CDR3 reads TGTGCCAGCAGCTCCGTTCCGGGGGTCGGGAGCTCCTACAATGAGCAGTTCTTC. Translation: CASSSVPGVGSSYNEQFF. This rearrangement joins TRBV9 to TRBJ2-1; D may be TRBD2 (6 bases). Germline values: CDR1 SGDLS, CDR2 YYNGEE. This CDR3 spans 18 amino acids. V lost 4 bases, J lost 0 bases, and 20 bases lay in between.